These T cell receptor beta chains were read from a single sample in a study of circulating CD8 cells and anti-PD-1 response in melanoma. A single record per CDR3 protein comes from TCRdb applying MiXCR to the reads. The table includes about 1,000 distinct CDR3 sequences, 9.7% detected once. Sequenced material: CD8+ T cells from PBMCs, taken at baseline or after one month of anti-PD-1 therapy (not recorded which). The receptors shown here come from a human donor with melanoma. The CDR3 runs from the conserved cysteine through the conserved F or W. A D gene is named only where the DNA matches it firmly. Size is omitted from some rows. Given values are once, few, many or a class for expanded clones.

TRBV27	TRBJ2-6	.	large	CASSLGRISGANVLTF	TGTGCCAGCAGTTTGGGGAGAATCTCTGGGGCCAACGTCCTGACTTTC
TRBV30	TRBJ1-6	.	few	CAWSIVRNSPLHF	TGTGCCTGGAGTATAGTGAGGAATTCACCCCTCCACTTT
TRBV28	TRBJ2-1	.	large	CASSLGVMQFF	TGTGCCAGCAGTTTAGGGGTTATGCAGTTCTTC
TRBV19	TRBJ2-4	.	large	CASSAWVIGHIQYF	TGTGCCAGTAGTGCCTGGGTCATTGGGCACATTCAGTACTTC
TRBV2	TRBJ2-1	TRBD1	few	CASPYRGGRDNEQFF	TGTGCCAGCCCGTACCGAGGGGGCAGGGATAATGAGCAGTTCTTC
TRBV29-1	TRBJ2-2	.	medium-sized	CSSTRDGELFF	TGCAGTAGCACCCGAGACGGGGAGCTGTTTTTT
TRBV2	TRBJ2-3	.	medium-sized	CASSDRATDTQYF	TGTGCCAGCAGTGATCGAGCAACAGATACGCAGTATTTT
TRBV2	TRBJ2-7	TRBD1	large	CASSEETGVLREQYF	TGTGCCAGCAGTGAAGAGACAGGGGTCCTCCGCGAGCAGTACTTC
TRBV19	TRBJ1-1	.	few	CASSRTPNTEAFF	TGTGCCAGTAGTAGAACGCCGAACACTGAAGCTTTCTTT
TRBV19	TRBJ2-2	.	large	CASSIMNTGELFF	TGTGCCAGTAGTATAATGAACACCGGGGAGCTGTTTTTT
TRBV21-1	TRBJ2-7	.	medium-sized	CASSLRAQGINEQYF	TGTGCCAGCAGTCTAAGGGCACAGGGTATCAACGAGCAGTACTTC
TRBV2	TRBJ2-4	.	medium-sized	CASSVGGGDPLAKNIQYF	TGTGCCAGCAGTGTGGGCGGGGGCGACCCCTTAGCCAAAAACATTCAGTACTTC
TRBV7-3	TRBJ2-2	TRBD1	medium-sized	CASSSSRDRTRNTGELFF	TGTGCCAGCAGCTCTTCCCGGGACAGGACAAGGAACACCGGGGAGCTGTTTTTT
TRBV29-1	TRBJ2-3	TRBD2	large	CSVASGVVDTQYF	TGCAGCGTTGCTAGCGGGGTAGTGGATACGCAGTATTTT
TRBV27	TRBJ2-5	TRBD1	large	CATRTGRETQYF	TGTGCCACCAGGACAGGGAGGGAGACCCAGTACTTC
TRBV4-1	TRBJ2-4	.	large	CASSQVGQMNIQYF	TGCGCCAGCAGCCAAGTTGGCCAGATGAACATTCAGTACTTC
TRBV19	TRBJ1-1	.	large	CASSILLGATTEAFF	TGTGCCAGTAGTATTTTGCTGGGGGCGACCACTGAAGCTTTCTTT
TRBV19	TRBJ1-1	.	medium-sized	CASSISASSPPEAFF	TGTGCCAGTAGTATTTCGGCCAGCTCCCCTCCTGAAGCTTTCTTT
TRBV25-1	TRBJ2-3	.	large	CASSEYPDTQYF	TGTGCCAGCAGTGAATATCCAGATACGCAGTATTTT
TRBV19	TRBJ2-5	.	large	CASSAFDSDQETQYF	TGTGCCAGTAGTGCCTTCGACAGTGACCAAGAGACCCAGTACTTC
TRBV28	TRBJ2-7	.	large	CASSFSGTLYEQYF	TGTGCCAGCAGTTTTTCGGGGACGCTCTACGAGCAGTACTTC
TRBV7-9	TRBJ1-5	.	large	CASSEVGALGQPQHF	TGTGCCAGCAGCGAGGTAGGGGCCCTCGGGCAGCCCCAGCATTTT
TRBV27	TRBJ2-7	.	few	CASSPVGSSYEQYF	TGTGCCAGCAGTCCTGTGGGGAGCTCCTACGAGCAGTACTTC
TRBV29-1	TRBJ1-1	TRBD1	medium-sized	CSLQGAGTEAFF	TGCAGCCTACAGGGGGCGGGCACTGAAGCTTTCTTT
TRBV28	TRBJ1-5	.	large	CASSTTGNQPQHF	TGTGCCAGCAGCACGACGGGGAATCAGCCCCAGCATTTT
TRBV2	TRBJ1-1	TRBD1	medium-sized	CARGQGFTEAFF	TGTGCCAGGGGACAGGGTTTCACTGAAGCTTTCTTT
TRBV19	TRBJ2-1	TRBD1	.	CASRPLDRGDYNEQFF	TGTGCCAGTAGACCCTTGGACAGGGGGGACTACAATGAGCAGTTCTTC
TRBV9	TRBJ2-7	.	large	CASSVGSANYEQYF	TGTGCCAGCAGCGTAGGTTCAGCAAACTACGAGCAGTACTTC
TRBV28	TRBJ2-5	TRBD1	large	CASRPGQGQETQYF	TGTGCCAGCAGACCCGGACAGGGGCAAGAGACCCAGTACTTC
TRBV5-6	TRBJ1-1	.	large	CASSWSGVTEAFF	TGTGCCAGCAGCTGGAGTGGGGTCACTGAAGCTTTCTTT
TRBV2	TRBJ1-6	.	large	CASSEDGNSPLHF	TGTGCCAGCAGTGAAGACGGAAATTCACCCCTCCACTTT
TRBV19	TRBJ1-5	.	large	CASSMGQGPNQPQHF	TGTGCCAGTAGTATGGGGCAGGGGCCCAATCAGCCCCAGCATTTT
TRBV4-1	TRBJ2-5	TRBD2	.	CASSEGIAGASWETQYF	TGCGCCAGCAGCGAAGGGATAGCGGGGGCCTCTTGGGAGACCCAGTACTTC
TRBV30	TRBJ2-2	TRBD1	medium-sized	CASTGGMAGELFF	TGTGCCTCAACAGGGGGAATGGCCGGGGAGCTGTTTTTT
TRBV5-1	TRBJ2-7	TRBD1	medium-sized	CASSLVPGQGVRYEQYF	TGCGCCAGCAGCTTGGTCCCGGGACAGGGCGTTCGGTACGAGCAGTACTTC
TRBV27	TRBJ2-2	.	large	CASSLGKSTGELFF	TGTGCCAGCAGTTTGGGCAAGAGCACCGGGGAGCTGTTTTTT
TRBV27	TRBJ1-1	.	medium-sized	CAGGALDENTEAFF	TGTGCCGGCGGGGCCCTAGACGAGAACACTGAAGCTTTCTTT
TRBV4-1	TRBJ2-2	.	medium-sized	CASSQGGSGELFF	TGCGCCAGCAGCCAAGGAGGGTCCGGGGAGCTGTTTTTT
TRBV20-1	TRBJ2-7	TRBD1	large	CSASTGGTGLYEQYF	TGCAGTGCTAGTACTGGGGGGACAGGGCTTTACGAGCAGTACTTC
TRBV19	TRBJ2-2	TRBD1	medium-sized	CASSIGTGVFTGELFF	TGTGCCAGTAGTATAGGGACAGGGGTCTTCACCGGGGAGCTGTTTTTT
TRBV28	TRBJ2-1	.	medium-sized	CASSFEGGYNEQFF	TGTGCCAGCAGTTTTGAAGGGGGCTACAATGAGCAGTTCTTC
TRBV20-1	TRBJ2-7	TRBD1	.	CSATPSTGTYERYF	TGCAGTGCAACCCCGTCGACAGGGACCTACGAGCGGTACTTC
TRBV28	TRBJ2-1	TRBD1	medium-sized	CASSHLQGQVNEQFF	TGTGCCAGCAGTCATCTTCAGGGACAGGTGAATGAGCAGTTCTTC
TRBV20-1	TRBJ2-4	.	medium-sized	CSARSFLAKNIQYF	TGCAGTGCTAGGTCTTTTTTAGCCAAAAACATTCAGTACTTC
TRBV20-1	TRBJ2-7	.	medium-sized	CSAIPAVDYEQYF	TGCAGTGCTATACCGGCGGTAGACTACGAGCAGTACTTC
TRBV4-1	TRBJ2-4	.	large	CASSPFAGSEDIQYF	TGCGCCAGCAGCCCGTTCGCGGGGTCTGAGGACATTCAGTACTTC
TRBV29-1	TRBJ2-3	TRBD2	medium-sized	CSVEETGLAGIYTQYF	TGCAGCGTTGAAGAGACGGGACTAGCCGGTATCTATACGCAGTATTTT
TRBV20-1	TRBJ1-1	TRBD1	medium-sized	CSARGQGARNTEAFF	TGCAGTGCTAGAGGACAGGGGGCACGGAACACTGAAGCTTTCTTT
TRBV5-4	TRBJ2-2	.	large	CASSLTRHTGELFF	TGTGCCAGCAGCTTGACGAGACACACCGGGGAGCTGTTTTTT
TRBV19	TRBJ2-1	.	.	CASSTGYNEQFF	TGTGCCAGTAGTACAGGTTACAATGAGCAGTTCTTC
TRBV4-2	TRBJ2-1	TRBD2	.	CASSQDSGGANEQFF	TGTGCCAGCAGCCAAGATAGCGGGGGGGCCAATGAGCAGTTCTTC